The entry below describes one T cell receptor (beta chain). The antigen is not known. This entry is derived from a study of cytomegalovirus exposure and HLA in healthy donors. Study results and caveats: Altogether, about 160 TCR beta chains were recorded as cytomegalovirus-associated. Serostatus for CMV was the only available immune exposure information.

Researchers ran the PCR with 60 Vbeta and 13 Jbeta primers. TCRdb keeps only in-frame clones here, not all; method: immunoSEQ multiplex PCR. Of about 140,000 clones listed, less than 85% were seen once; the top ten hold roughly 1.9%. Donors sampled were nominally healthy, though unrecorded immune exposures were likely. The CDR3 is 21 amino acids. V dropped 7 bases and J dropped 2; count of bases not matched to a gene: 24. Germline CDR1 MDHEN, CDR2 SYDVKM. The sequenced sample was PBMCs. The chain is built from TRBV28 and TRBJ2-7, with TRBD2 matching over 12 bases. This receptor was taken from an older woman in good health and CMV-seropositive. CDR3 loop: CASTTKTSGRPPTLRAYEQYF. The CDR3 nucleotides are TGTGCCAGCACCACAAAGACTAGCGGGAGACCCCCAACATTACGCGCCTACGAGCAGTACTTC.